Listed below are T cell receptor beta chains from one sample, sequenced in a study of blood T cells in healthy people across ages. TCRdb passed the 5' RACE reads through MiXCR, listing each CDR3 protein once. The table records 800,000 to 950,000 distinct CDR3 sequences, around 29% of them present only once. These sequences were also reported in another study, on T cells of mothers and their children.

The sample taken for sequencing was blood. The receptors come from a woman in her thirties or forties in good health. CDR3s include the opening cysteine and the closing phenylalanine or tryptophan. Each record gives: D gene, J gene, V gene, clone size, CDR3 length, CDR3 DNA, CDR3 protein. D genes are given only for firm matches. Some rows mark clone size as missing; the rest say once, few, many or name a class of expanded clone.

>TRBD2|TRBJ2-2|TRBV7-6|.|19
TGTGCCAGCAGCTTACCAGCGGGACTAGCGGGGAGGAACACCGGGGAGCTGTTTTTT
CASSLPAGLAGRNTGELFF
>TRBD2|TRBJ2-7|TRBV7-2|once|16
TGTGCCAGCAGCTTAGCGGAGCGGGGGGGCCCCTACGAGCAGTACTTC
CASSLAERGGPYEQYF
>.|TRBJ2-6|TRBV7-9|few|18
TGTGCCAGCAGCCCGCGGTGGGTGATCCACTCTGGGGCCAACGTCCTGACTTTC
CASSPRWVIHSGANVLTF
>TRBD1|TRBJ1-2|TRBV28|.|14
TGTGCCAGCAGTCAGATAGACAGGGACTATGGCTACACCTTC
CASSQIDRDYGYTF
>TRBD1|TRBJ1-1|TRBV7-9|.|16
TGTGCCAGCAGCTCAAGAATCACAGGGGGGGCCACTGAAGCTTTCTTT
CASSSRITGGATEAFF
>TRBD1|TRBJ2-7|TRBV5-1|many|15
TGCGCCAGCAGCCCGTACCGGGACAGGGGACGCGAGCAGTACTTC
CASSPYRDRGREQYF
>TRBD1|TRBJ1-2|TRBV15|few|14
TGTGCCACCAGCAGAGATCCAGGGGGCTATGGCTACACCTTC
CATSRDPGGYGYTF
>TRBD2|TRBJ2-3|TRBV12-3/TRBV12-4|.|17
TGTGCCAGCAGGCGAGATACCGGGACTATCAAGGTAGATACGCAGTATTTT
CASRRDTGTIKVDTQYF
>TRBD2|TRBJ2-3|TRBV12-3/TRBV12-4|.|16
TGTGCCAGCAGTTTATCTTTTGGGGGGGGCACAGATACGCAGTATTTT
CASSLSFGGGTDTQYF
>TRBD1|TRBJ1-1|TRBV6-1|few|15
TGTGCCAGCTACAACCCAGGGACAGGGGGCACTGAAGCTTTCTTT
CASYNPGTGGTEAFF
>.|TRBJ2-7|TRBV5-1|.|15
TGCGCCAGCAGCTTGGATGGACAAGGCCCCTACGAGCAGTACTTC
CASSLDGQGPYEQYF
>TRBD2|TRBJ2-3|TRBV20-1|.|15
TGCAGTGCTATCCTAGGACGGGGGGGGACAGATACGCAGTATTTT
CSAILGRGGTDTQYF
>TRBD1|TRBJ1-2|TRBV19|.|13
TGTGCCACCACAGGGGTCTCCCTCTATGGCTACACCTTC
CATTGVSLYGYTF
>.|TRBJ2-4|TRBV7-2|few|15
TGTGCCAGCAGCTTACGGGACCCTTCGGAAAACATTCAGTACTTC
CASSLRDPSENIQYF
>TRBD2|TRBJ2-1|TRBV4-3|.|17
TGCGCCAGCAGCCCCGAAGTAGCGGGGAGCTCCTACAATGAGCAGTTCTTC
CASSPEVAGSSYNEQFF
>TRBD1|TRBJ2-1|TRBV7-9|.|15
TGTGCCAGCAGCACACTAGGACAGGGTGTAAATGAGCAGTTCTTC
CASSTLGQGVNEQFF
>TRBD1|TRBJ1-4|TRBV5-6|once|17
TGTGCCAGCAGCTTGGCGGACAGGGGGCCGTTAAATGAAAAACTGTTTTTT
CASSLADRGPLNEKLFF
>.|TRBJ2-7|TRBV7-9|.|13
TGTGCCAGCAGCCCGGGATTCCTGAACGAGCAGTACTTC
CASSPGFLNEQYF
>.|TRBJ1-5|TRBV7-2|few|18
TGTGCCAGCAGCTTAGGAGGAGGCTCAGGGTGGAGCAATCAGCCCCAGCATTTT
CASSLGGGSGWSNQPQHF
>TRBD1|TRBJ1-2|TRBV27|.|15
TGTGCCGGCAGTTCCCTAAGGGGGCGCCGGTACGGCTACACCTTC
CAGSSLRGRRYGYTF
>TRBD2|TRBJ2-7|TRBV11-1|few|21
TGTGCCAGCAGCCCTTCACCCCGACGAGGGACTAGCGGGGGGAGCTCCTACGAGCAGTACTTC
CASSPSPRRGTSGGSSYEQYF
>.|TRBJ2-5|TRBV7-2|.|15
TGTGCCAACAGCCTCCTACAGGGTTTGTGGGAGACCCAGTACTTC
CANSLLQGLWETQYF
>.|TRBJ2-3|TRBV12-3/TRBV12-4|.|15
TGTGCCAGCAGTCGGAACAGACTTAGCATAGATACGCAGTATTTT
CASSRNRLSIDTQYF
>TRBD1|TRBJ1-2|TRBV12-3/TRBV12-4|many|15
TGTGCCAGCAGCCCCCAGACAGGGGGAGGGCATGGCTACACCTTC
CASSPQTGGGHGYTF
>.|TRBJ2-4|TRBV28|many|16
TGTGCCAGCAGTTCCCCCGGTCAGGTAGCCAAAAACATTCAGTACTTC
CASSSPGQVAKNIQYF
>.|TRBJ2-3|TRBV7-2|.|13
TGTGCCAGCAGCAGAGAAATTCAAGATACGCAGTATTTT
CASSREIQDTQYF
>TRBD2|TRBJ2-1|TRBV5-4|.|15
TGTGCCAGCAGCGCTCCGGGACTAGTGAGAAATGAGCAGTTCTTC
CASSAPGLVRNEQFF
>.|TRBJ2-5|TRBV20-1|.|14
TGCAGTGAACAAAAGGCGGGGGCGGGCGAGACCCAGTACTTC
CSEQKAGAGETQYF
>.|TRBJ2-7|TRBV5-1|.|15
TGCGCCAGCAGCTTGAGGGACACACCAGCATACGAGCAGTACTTC
CASSLRDTPAYEQYF
>.|TRBJ1-2|TRBV12-3/TRBV12-4|few|11
TGTGCCAGCAGCCAGTACGGTGGCTACACCTTC
CASSQYGGYTF
>.|TRBJ1-4|TRBV10-3|.|15
TGTGCCATCAGTGAGAAGACCGGAACTAATGAAAAACTGTTTTTT
CAISEKTGTNEKLFF
>.|TRBJ2-3|TRBV5-1|.|18
TGCGCCAGCGGCGACCCACCAGTTAAACGGCGGTCTACAGATACGCAGTATTTT
CASGDPPVKRRSTDTQYF
>.|TRBJ2-7|TRBV20-1|.|13
TGCAGTGCTCTAGTTAGGAGCTCCTACGAGCAGTACTTC
CSALVRSSYEQYF
>.|TRBJ2-7|TRBV18|.|13
TGTGCCAGCTCACCGGTTTCCTTCGACGAGCAGTACTTC
CASSPVSFDEQYF
>.|TRBJ2-7|TRBV3-1|many|13
TGTGCCAGCAGCCAAGATCTTGAGGGGAACCAGTACTTC
CASSQDLEGNQYF
>.|TRBJ1-6|TRBV7-8|few|12
TGTGCCAGCAGCTTTTCCAGTTCACCCCTCCACTTT
CASSFSSSPLHF
>.|TRBJ2-7|TRBV7-2|few|14
TGTGCCAGCAGCCCTAATACCGGGGTCGATGGTCAGTACTTC
CASSPNTGVDGQYF
>.|TRBJ2-5|TRBV24-1|.|12
TGTGTCACCGACTCGGCGGGGGAGACCCAGTACTTC
CVTDSAGETQYF
>.|TRBJ2-3|TRBV12-3/TRBV12-4|.|14
TGTGCCAGCAGCCAGTTTGGGGGCACAGATACGCAGTATTTT
CASSQFGGTDTQYF
>.|TRBJ1-5|TRBV28|.|14
TGTGCCAGCAGTCTTTGGACAGACAATCAGCCCCAGCATTTT
CASSLWTDNQPQHF
>.|TRBJ2-4|TRBV5-1|many|17
TGCGCCAGCAGCTTCTTTGGGGATGGAAAGGCCAAAAACATTCAGTACTTC
CASSFFGDGKAKNIQYF
>.|TRBJ2-2|TRBV5-1|.|15
TGCGCCAGCAGCGAAGACGGCACCCAGACCGGGGTGCTGTTTTTT
CASSEDGTQTGVLFF
>.|TRBJ1-1|TRBV4-1|.|13
TGCACCAGCAGCCAGACCGGGACCACTGAAGCTTTCTTT
CTSSQTGTTEAFF
>.|TRBJ1-4|TRBV5-1|few|15
TGCGCCAGCAGCTCGAAAGGACACCCGGGGGAAAAACTGTTTTTT
CASSSKGHPGEKLFF
>TRBD1|TRBJ1-1|TRBV25-1|.|14
TGTGCCAGCAGTGTAGACAGGGTAAAAACTGAAGCTTTCTTT
CASSVDRVKTEAFF